These 11 T cell receptor beta chains share one sample of origin, sequenced in a study of cytomegalovirus exposure and HLA in healthy donors. PCR amplification relied on 60 Vbeta primers (plus 13 Jbeta primers). The repertoire was sequenced with immunoSEQ multiplex PCR; TCRdb's copy has only in-frame clones and lacks some. This sample has approximately 100,000 clones, with 77% found just once. The sample taken for sequencing was PBMCs. The receptors were sampled from a middle-aged man in good health and CMV-seropositive.

The chain links TRBV6-6 to TRBJ2-5; D uncertain. V lost 6 bases, J lost 7 bases, and 9 bases lay in between. CDR1 and CDR2 (germline): MNHNY, SVGAGI (reference sequence). This CDR3 comprises 11 residues. The chain's CDR3 is CASRYRGTQYF. The CDR3 nucleotides are TGTGCCAGCAGGTACAGAGGGACCCAGTACTTC.

This chain connects TRBV18 to TRBJ1-6, with D unresolved. Trimming took 2 bases from V and 0 from J, leaving 17 bases between them. Germline CDR1 KGHSH, CDR2 LQKENI. The CDR3 consists of 19 residues. The DNA of the CDR3 is TGTGCCAGCTCACCAAGCCCTCTTCAGTGGAGCTCCTATAATTCACCCCTCCACTTT. This codes for CASSPSPLQWSSYNSPLHF. Together with reference TRBV18 and TRBJ1-6, the CDR3 gives the full variable domain: NAGVMQNPRHLVRRRGQEARLRCSPMKGHSHVYWYRQLPEEGLKFMVYLQKENIIDESGMPKERFSAEFPKEGPSILRIQQVVRGDSAAYFCASSPSPLQWSSYNSPLHFGNGTRLTVT.

This clone was counted only a few times. The V call is TRBV2, the J call TRBJ2-7, with a tentative D call TRBD1 (5 bases). V was trimmed by 1 base and J by 0 bases, leaving 13 bases between them. The CDR3 length is 16 residues. The germline CDR1 and CDR2 sequences are SNHLY and FYNNEI. CDR3 nucleotide sequence: TGTGCCAGCAGTGAAGTTTTTTGGGGCAGCTCCTACGAGCAGTACTTC. This encodes CASSEVFWGSSYEQYF.

The V and J genes are TRBV10-2 and TRBJ2-7; D not certain. The CDR3 contains 13 residues. V shed 6 bases and J shed 0 bases, with 9 bases lying between them. Germline assignment: CDR1 WSHSY and CDR2 SAAADI. The CDR3 sequence: CASRNPSSYEQYF. In DNA, the CDR3 is TGCGCCAGCAGGAACCCCAGCTCCTACGAGCAGTACTTC.

This chain joins TRBV28 and TRBJ2-1; 13 positions match TRBD2. CDR3 size: 13 residues. Germline CDR1 MDHEN, CDR2 SYDVKM. Losses at the gene ends were 2 bases for V and 11 bases for J; bases not matched to a gene: 0. This CDR3 reads CASSLGTSGKQFF. The CDR3, as DNA: TGTGCCAGCAGTTTAGGGACTAGCGGGAAGCAGTTCTTC.

Notes on this clone: The same CDR3 also results from other DNA sequences found in this sample. V and J are TRBV7-9 and TRBJ2-5; a possible D gene is TRBD2 (6 bases). V lost 8 bases and J 2 bases, leaving 12 bases between the germline ends. Looked up from germline, CDR1 is SEHNR and CDR2 is FQNEAQ (reference sequence). The CDR3 consists of 13 residues. The CDR3 DNA reads as TGTGCCAGCGGGCCAAGCGGGCAAGAGACCCAGTACTTC. Its protein product is CASGPSGQETQYF. Full variable domain (remainder filled in from reference TRBV7-9 and TRBJ2-5): DTGVSQNPRHKITKRGQNVTFRCDPISEHNRLYWYRQTLGQGPEFLTYFQNEAQLEKSRLLSDRFSAERPKGSFSTLEIQRTEQGDSAMYLCASGPSGQETQYFGPGTRLLVL.

This chain joins TRBV7-2 and TRBJ2-1; 12 bases agree with TRBD2. With V trimmed by 0 bases and J by 15 bases, 3 bases remained unmatched. CDR3 length: 13 amino acids. The V gene's germline CDR1 is SGHTA and CDR2 FQGNSA. CDR3 bases: TGTGCCAGCAGCTTAGCACTAGCGGGGGGTCGGTTCTTC. Protein product: CASSLALAGGRFF.

The chain combines TRBV6-6 with TRBJ1-1, with D tentatively TRBD1 (6 bases). With 10 bases removed from V and 3 bases from J, the gap between germline ends came to 15 bases. This CDR3 is built from 13 residues. CDR1 MNHNY and CDR2 SVGAGI come from the germline V gene (reference sequence). This CDR3 reads CATQDRQDTEAFF. The CDR3, as DNA: TGTGCCACCCAAGACAGACAGGACACTGAAGCTTTCTTT.

CDR3 sequence (DNA): TGTGCCAGCAGCTTATCCCGGGGGGATCTGGAGACCCAGTACTTC. This translates into CASSLSRGDLETQYF. This rearrangement joins TRBV7-6 to TRBJ2-5, with TRBD2 matching 7 bases. Trimming removed 2 bases from V and 5 bases from J; junction bases left unmatched: 8. The germline V gene has CDR1 SGHVS and CDR2 FNYEAQ. This CDR3 region has 15 residues.

Only one count was recorded for this clone. Other nucleotide sequences in the sample specify the same CDR3. The genes are TRBV28 and TRBJ1-5, with D perhaps TRBD1 (5 bases). Deletions cut 4 bases from V and 2 bases from J, with 9 bases between. The CDR3 covers 14 residues. Germline lookup yields CDR1 MDHEN and CDR2 SYDVKM. The DNA for the CDR3 is TGTGCCAGCAGTTGGGGCCTCGGCAATCAGCCCCAGCATTTT. Translated: CASSWGLGNQPQHF.

The J gene is TRBJ2-1, the V gene TRBV7-3, with 7 bases that match TRBD2. Germline loops: CDR1 SGHTA, CDR2 FQGTGA. The length of the CDR3 is 16 residues. Germline trimming cut 2 bases from V and 0 bases from J; bases unmatched to any gene: 4. The CDR3 region is CASSLGGGYSYNEQFF. The CDR3 DNA reads as TGTGCCAGCAGCTTAGGGGGGGGTTACTCCTACAATGAGCAGTTCTTC.